A selection of T cell receptor beta chains follows, all from one sample in a study of blood T cell repertoires in COVID-19. Data came from immunoSEQ multiplex PCR; TCRdb stores just in-frame clones and leaves some out. The sample contains 150,000 to 200,000 clones, over 80% of which appear only once. The source material was PBMCs or T cells enriched from blood (not recorded which). Every receptor here comes from an older man who had been exposed to COVID-19. Both conserved end residues are part of each CDR3. Each record gives: V gene, D gene, J gene, clone size, CDR3 DNA, CDR3 protein. A D gene is named only where the DNA matches it firmly. Part of the rows lack a size; the others show once, few, many or a class for expanded clones.

TRBV11-2,NA,TRBJ1-2,NA,TGTGCCAGCAGCTCCGTTGGCGGATATGGCTACACCTTC,CASSSVGGYGYTF
TRBV4-1,TRBD2,TRBJ2-3,NA,TGCGCCAGCAGCGATCGGGGGGGTGCAGATACGCAGTATTTT,CASSDRGGADTQYF
TRBV12-3/TRBV12-4,NA,TRBJ1-2,NA,TGTGCCAGCAGCTTACAGTATGGCTACACCTTC,CASSLQYGYTF
TRBV15,NA,TRBJ1-2,NA,TGTGCCACCAGCAGAGATGGGAAGCGGGGCTACACCTTC,CATSRDGKRGYTF
TRBV5-4,TRBD2,TRBJ2-3,few,TGTGCCAGCAGCTCTAAGACTAGCGGGGGGTCCGCCACAGATACGCAGTATTTT,CASSSKTSGGSATDTQYF
TRBV28,TRBD1,TRBJ1-5,NA,TGTGCCAGCAGCCCCTCCCCCCGGACAGGGATCCGTGGCAATCAGCCCCAGCATTTT,CASSPSPRTGIRGNQPQHF
TRBV5-6,TRBD1,TRBJ1-1,NA,TGTGCCAGCAGCAGACAGGGGACTGAAGCTTTCTTT,CASSRQGTEAFF
TRBV30,NA,TRBJ1-3,few,TGTGCCTGGAATGCCGGTACCTCTGGAAACACCATATATTTT,CAWNAGTSGNTIYF
TRBV6-2/TRBV6-3,NA,TRBJ2-1,few,TGTGCCAGCAGTTACGGAGCGAGCACCTACAATGAGCAGTTCTTC,CASSYGASTYNEQFF
TRBV30,TRBD1,TRBJ1-1,NA,TGTGCCTGGAGATCCGGAACAGGGGCGAACACTGAAGCTTTCTTT,CAWRSGTGANTEAFF
TRBV4-3,NA,TRBJ1-4,NA,TGCGCCAGCAGCCAAGATTTGGGGCTTGCTAATGAAAAACTGTTTTTT,CASSQDLGLANEKLFF
TRBV9,NA,TRBJ1-5,once,TGTGCCAGCAGCGTAGGAGCAGGGCTATATCAGCCCCAGCATTTT,CASSVGAGLYQPQHF
TRBV3-1/TRBV3-2,TRBD2,TRBJ2-5,once,TGTGCCAGCAGCCAACCCGGGACTAGCGGGAGTGGGACCCAGTACTTC,CASSQPGTSGSGTQYF
TRBV7-6,TRBD1,TRBJ1-1,few,TGTGCCAGCAGCTTAGCACAGGGGGGTGAAGCTTTCTTT,CASSLAQGGEAFF
TRBV14,NA,TRBJ1-2,NA,TGTGCCAGCAGCTTCCGAGCCCTCGCGGCACCCGCTAGACCCAGCGGCTACACCTTC,CASSFRALAAPARPSGYTF
TRBV7-9,TRBD1,TRBJ2-7,NA,TGTGCCAGCAGCTCGAGTTTCGGGACAGGGGGCGCCTCCTACGAGCAGTACTTC,CASSSSFGTGGASYEQYF
TRBV4-3,NA,TRBJ2-1,few,TGCGCCAGCAGCCACTCCGCCCTAGCATCCGGGCGGAATGAGCAGTTCTTC,CASSHSALASGRNEQFF
TRBV27,NA,TRBJ1-3,NA,TGTGCCAGCAGTCCAGTAGCGTATGGAAACACCATATATTTT,CASSPVAYGNTIYF
TRBV7-6,NA,TRBJ1-6,NA,TGTGCCAGCAGCTTAGTGCAGGGTGGAAATTCACCCCTCCACTTT,CASSLVQGGNSPLHF
TRBV11-2,NA,TRBJ1-4,NA,TGTGCCAGCAGCTTAGGGGGCAGGGGCGAAGAAAAACTGTTTTTT,CASSLGGRGEEKLFF